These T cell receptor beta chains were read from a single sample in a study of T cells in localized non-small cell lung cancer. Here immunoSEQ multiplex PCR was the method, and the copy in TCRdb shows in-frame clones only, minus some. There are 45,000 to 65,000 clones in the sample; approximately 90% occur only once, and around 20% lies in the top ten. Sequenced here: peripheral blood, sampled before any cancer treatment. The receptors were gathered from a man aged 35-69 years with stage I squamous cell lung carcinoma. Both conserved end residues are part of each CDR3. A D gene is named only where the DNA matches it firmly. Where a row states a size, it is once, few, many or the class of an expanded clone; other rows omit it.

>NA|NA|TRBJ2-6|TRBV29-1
TGCAGCGCGACGAGTGCAGCCTCTGGGGCCAACGTCCTGACTTTC
CSATSAASGANVLTF
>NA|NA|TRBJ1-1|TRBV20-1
TGCAGTGCTAGAGTCACCACTGAAGCTTTCTTT
CSARVTTEAFF
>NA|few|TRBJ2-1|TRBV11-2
TGTGCCAGCAGCCAGGAGGCCAATGAGCAGTTCTTC
CASSQEANEQFF
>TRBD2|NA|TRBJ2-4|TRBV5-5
TGTGCCAGCAGCCTAGCGGAAAACATTCAGTACTTC
CASSLAENIQYF
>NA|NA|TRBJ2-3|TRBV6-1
TGTGCCAGCAGGGAGGGGACTAGCACAGATACGCAGTATTTT
CASREGTSTDTQYF
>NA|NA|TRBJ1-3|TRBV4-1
TGCGCCAGCAGCCAACAGCTCACCATATATTTT
CASSQQLTIYF
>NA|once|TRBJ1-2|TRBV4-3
TGCGCCAGCAGCCAGGAAGGACGGAATTTCTATGGCTACACCTTC
CASSQEGRNFYGYTF
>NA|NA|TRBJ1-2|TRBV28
TGTGCCAGCAGGGGATCGGGCCGCTATGGCTACACCTTC
CASRGSGRYGYTF
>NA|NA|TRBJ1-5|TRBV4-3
TGCGCCAGCAGCCACGATCTCTCCCGCAATCAGCCCCAGCATTTT
CASSHDLSRNQPQHF
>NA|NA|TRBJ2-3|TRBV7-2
TGTGCCAGCAGGCCCCCGACCACAGATACGCAGTATTTT
CASRPPTTDTQYF
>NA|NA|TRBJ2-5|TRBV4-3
TGCGCCAGCTCTGCGGCGGGGGCCGGCGAGACCCAGTACTTC
CASSAAGAGETQYF
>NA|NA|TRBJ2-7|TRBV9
TGTGCCAGCAGCCCCGGAGGGTTTTACGAGCAGTACTTC
CASSPGGFYEQYF
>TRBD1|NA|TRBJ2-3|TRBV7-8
TGTGCCAGCAGCCAGACAGGGGTAACAGATACGCAGTATTTT
CASSQTGVTDTQYF
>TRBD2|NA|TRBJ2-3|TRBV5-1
TGCGCCAGCAGCTCCATCTCGGGGGGTGGGGACACAGATACGCAGTATTTT
CASSSISGGGDTDTQYF
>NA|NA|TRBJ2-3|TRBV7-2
TGTGCCAGCAGCTTAAGGCAGGAGGGGGTTGAGACGCAGTATTTT
CASSLRQEGVETQYF
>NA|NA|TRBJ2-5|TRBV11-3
TGTGCCAGCAGCAGGACCCAGGGCCAAGAGACCCAGTACTTC
CASSRTQGQETQYF
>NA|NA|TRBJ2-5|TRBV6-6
TGTGCCAGCAGTTATCAGGCCTGGGAGAGACTAGAGACCCAGTACTTC
CASSYQAWERLETQYF
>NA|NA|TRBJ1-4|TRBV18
TGTGCCAGCTCACCGTACCCAACTAATGAAAAACTGTTTTTT
CASSPYPTNEKLFF
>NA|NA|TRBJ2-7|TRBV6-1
TGTGCCAACGGATTGGCGGGCGGCGAGCAGTACTTC
CANGLAGGEQYF
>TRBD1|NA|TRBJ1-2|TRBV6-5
TGTGCCAGCAGTTACCGGACAGGGCGAGGCTACACCTTC
CASSYRTGRGYTF
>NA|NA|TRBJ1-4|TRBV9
TGTGCCAGCAGCGGCCCCATTGGAGGAGAAAAACTGTTTTTT
CASSGPIGGEKLFF
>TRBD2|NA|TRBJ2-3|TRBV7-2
TGTGCCAGCAAAGCCCAAGGCGGGAGGGCAGATACGCAGTATTTT
CASKAQGGRADTQYF
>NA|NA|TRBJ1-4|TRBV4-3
TGCGCCAGCAGCCGTCGAATCAATGAAAAACTGTTTTTT
CASSRRINEKLFF
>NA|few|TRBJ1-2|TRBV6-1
TGTGCCACCTCCGAAGGCTACACCTTC
CATSEGYTF
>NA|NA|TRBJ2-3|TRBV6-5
TGTGCCAGCGGCCCGTTGAGCACAGATACGCAGTATTTT
CASGPLSTDTQYF
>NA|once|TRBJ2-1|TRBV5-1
TGCGCCAGCAGCTTGGGGGGCGACGGCTACAATGAGCAGTTCTTC
CASSLGGDGYNEQFF
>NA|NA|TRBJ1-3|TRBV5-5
TGTGCCAGCAGCTTGCGGGGTCGACAGGTTAACTCTGGAAACACCATATATTTT
CASSLRGRQVNSGNTIYF
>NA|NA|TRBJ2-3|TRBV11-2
TGTGCCAGCAGCTTGGGCGGGCCGGGGACAGATACGCAGTATTTT
CASSLGGPGTDTQYF
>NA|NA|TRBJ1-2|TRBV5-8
TGTGCCAGCAGCTTGACAGGCTATGGCTACACCTTC
CASSLTGYGYTF
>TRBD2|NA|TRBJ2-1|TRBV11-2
TGTGCCAGCAGCTTGACTAGCGGGAGTCAGAATGAGCAGTTCTTC
CASSLTSGSQNEQFF
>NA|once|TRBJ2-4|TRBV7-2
TGTGCCAGCAGCCGGACCTTAGCCAAAAACATTCAGTACTTC
CASSRTLAKNIQYF
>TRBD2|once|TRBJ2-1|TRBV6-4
TGTGCCAGCAGGATACTAGCGGGAGGAGGTGGTGAGCAGTTCTTC
CASRILAGGGGEQFF
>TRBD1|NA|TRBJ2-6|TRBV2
TGTGCCAGCAGTGATCGGACAGGGTTGACCAACGTCCTGACTTTC
CASSDRTGLTNVLTF
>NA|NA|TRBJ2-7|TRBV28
TGTGCCGTAACAGGGAACTACGAGCAGTACTTC
CAVTGNYEQYF
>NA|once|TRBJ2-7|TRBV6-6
TGTGCCAGCAGTTACTCAGGACTATACGAGCAGTACTTC
CASSYSGLYEQYF
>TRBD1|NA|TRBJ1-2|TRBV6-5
TGTGCCAGCAGTTACTCTCGACAGGGGGGGGAAGGTGGCTACACCTTC
CASSYSRQGGEGGYTF
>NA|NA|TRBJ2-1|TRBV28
TGTGCCAGCAGTCCGACAAGGAACGGTATCGATGAGCAGTTCTTC
CASSPTRNGIDEQFF
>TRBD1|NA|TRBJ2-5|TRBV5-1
TGCGCCAGCAGCGCGACAGGGCAGGCCCAAGAGACCCAGTACTTC
CASSATGQAQETQYF
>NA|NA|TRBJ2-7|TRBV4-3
TGCGCCAGCAGCCAAGACCCGTTGACTTACGAGCAGTACTTC
CASSQDPLTYEQYF
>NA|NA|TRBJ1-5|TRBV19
TGTGCCAGTAGCGGGGCTTATAGCAATCAGCCCCAGCATTTT
CASSGAYSNQPQHF
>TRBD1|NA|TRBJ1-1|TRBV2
TGTGCCAGCAGTGCCGCAGTCGACAGGGGGATCGCTTTCTTT
CASSAAVDRGIAFF
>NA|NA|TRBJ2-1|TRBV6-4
TGTGCCAGCAGTGACCTGCTCGGAGACAATGAGCAGTTCTTC
CASSDLLGDNEQFF
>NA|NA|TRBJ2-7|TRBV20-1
TGCAGTGCTAGTGGGTTTGAGCAGTACTTC
CSASGFEQYF
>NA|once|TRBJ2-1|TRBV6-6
TGTGCCAGCAGTTCCCCCGGCAGGACCTTTGGAAATGAGCAGTTCTTC
CASSSPGRTFGNEQFF
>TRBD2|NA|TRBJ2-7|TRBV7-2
TGTGCCAGCAGCTTTCGGGAGGGCTCCTACGAGCAGTACTTC
CASSFREGSYEQYF
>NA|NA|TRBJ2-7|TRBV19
TGTGCCAGTAGTATAGACGGCGGCTACGAGCAGTACTTC
CASSIDGGYEQYF
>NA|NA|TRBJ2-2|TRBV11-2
TGTGCCAGCAGCCCCAGCGGGCCCAACACCGGGGAGCTGTTTTTT
CASSPSGPNTGELFF
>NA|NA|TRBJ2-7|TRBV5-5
TGTGCCAGCAGCGTGGGTATTTACGAGCAGTACTTC
CASSVGIYEQYF
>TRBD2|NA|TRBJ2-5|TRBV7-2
TGTGCCAGCAGCGCCTTGCTGACTAGCGGGAGAGTGGCGGAGACCCAGTACTTC
CASSALLTSGRVAETQYF
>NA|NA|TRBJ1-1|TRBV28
TGTGCCAGCAGTTTCGCGACTGAAGCTTTCTTT
CASSFATEAFF
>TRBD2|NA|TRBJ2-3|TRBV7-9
TGTGCCAGCAGCTTAGATAGCGGGCCAGATACGCAGTATTTT
CASSLDSGPDTQYF
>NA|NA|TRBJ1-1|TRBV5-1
TGCGCCAGCAGCTTGACGGGGGCTACTGAAGCTTTCTTT
CASSLTGATEAFF
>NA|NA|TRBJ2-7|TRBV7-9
TGTGCCAGCAGCTTTCGGACGGAGGGTTACGAGCAGTACTTC
CASSFRTEGYEQYF
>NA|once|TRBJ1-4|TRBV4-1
TGCGCCAGCAGCCAAGTCGAGGGTGAAAAACTGTTTTTT
CASSQVEGEKLFF
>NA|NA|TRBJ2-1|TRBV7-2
TGTGCCAGCAGCTTGGGCCAATACTACAATGAGCAGTTCTTC
CASSLGQYYNEQFF
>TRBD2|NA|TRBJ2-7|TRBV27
TGTGCCAGCCGGCCCGGGACTAGCGGCGCCTACGAGCAGTACTTC
CASRPGTSGAYEQYF